The clone carrying this T cell receptor (beta chain) was seen once. These data come from a study of blood T cell repertoires in COVID-19. Study context: T cells, B-cell-depleted T cells, or PBMCs supplied cDNA or gDNA.

Sequencing was performed with immunoSEQ multiplex PCR; in TCRdb, only in-frame clones are kept and a portion is missing. Of just over 95,000 clones listed, over 70% were seen once; the top ten hold 4.1%. This CDR3 has 14 amino acids. The germline gives CDR1 SGHAT, CDR2 FQNNGV. V was pared by 0 bases and J by 7 bases, with 12 bases between. The V call is TRBV11-2, the J call TRBJ1-1; a weak D match, TRBD1 (6 bases). The sequencing input was peripheral blood. The TCR comes from a man between 60 and 75 years old with acute or convalescent COVID-19. Written as DNA, the CDR3 is TGTGCCAGCAGCTTAGATCGACGACAGGATGAAGCTTTCTTT. It yields the protein CASSLDRRQDEAFF.